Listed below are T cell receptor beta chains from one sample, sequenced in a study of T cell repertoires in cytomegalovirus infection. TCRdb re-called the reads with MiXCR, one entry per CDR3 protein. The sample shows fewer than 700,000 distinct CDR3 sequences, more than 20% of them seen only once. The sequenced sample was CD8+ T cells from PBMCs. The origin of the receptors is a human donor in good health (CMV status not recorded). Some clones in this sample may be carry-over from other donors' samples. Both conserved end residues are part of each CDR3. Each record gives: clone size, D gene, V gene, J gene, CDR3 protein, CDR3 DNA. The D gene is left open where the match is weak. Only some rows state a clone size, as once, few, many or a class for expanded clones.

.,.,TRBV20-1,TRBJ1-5,CSASPFGGGGPEMHPQHF,TGCAGTGCTAGTCCCTTTGGGGGGGGGGGGCCCGAGATGCATCCCCAGCATTTT
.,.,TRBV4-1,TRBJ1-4,CASSQTRVVTNEKLFF,TGCGCCAGCAGCCAAACCAGGGTCGTGACTAATGAAAAACTGTTTTTT
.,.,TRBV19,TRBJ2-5,CASSIEAEETQYF,TGTGCCAGTAGTATAGAGGCAGAAGAGACCCAGTACTTC
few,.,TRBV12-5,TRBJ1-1,CASGLVVDRRGNTEAFF,TGTGCTAGTGGTTTGGTAGTGGACAGACGGGGGAACACTGAAGCTTTCTTT
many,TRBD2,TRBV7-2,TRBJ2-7,CASSPPPAGGPYEQYF,TGTGCCAGCAGCCCGCCCCCAGCGGGGGGCCCTTACGAGCAGTACTTC
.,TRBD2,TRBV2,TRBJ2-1,CASSSKSGDEQFF,TGTGCCAGCAGTTCTAAGAGCGGGGATGAGCAGTTCTTC
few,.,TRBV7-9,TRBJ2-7,CASSSREFHF,TGTGCCAGCAGCTCCAGGGAGTTCCACTTC
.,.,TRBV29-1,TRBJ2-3,CSVEGGVTDTQYF,TGCAGCGTTGAGGGGGGCGTTACAGATACGCAGTATTTT
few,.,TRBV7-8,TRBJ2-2,CASSWARGGLTGELFF,TGTGCCAGCAGCTGGGCTAGGGGGGGTCTCACCGGGGAGCTGTTTTTT
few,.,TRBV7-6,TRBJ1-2,CASSLAPDPVAYGYTF,TGTGCCAGCAGCTTAGCGCCTGACCCGGTGGCCTATGGCTACACCTTC
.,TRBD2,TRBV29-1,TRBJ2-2,CSVDVLAGTGELFF,TGCAGCGTTGATGTCTTAGCGGGGACCGGGGAGCTGTTTTTT
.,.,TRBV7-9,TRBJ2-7,CAGRRTNSYEQYF,TGTGCCGGGCGAAGGACAAACTCCTACGAGCAGTACTTC
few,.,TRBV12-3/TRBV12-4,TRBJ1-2,CASTGFQKGKVGYTF,TGTGCCAGCACCGGCTTCCAAAAGGGGAAGGTTGGCTACACCTTC
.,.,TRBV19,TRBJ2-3,CASSRTQADTQYF,TGTGCCAGTAGCCGCACTCAAGCAGATACGCAGTATTTT
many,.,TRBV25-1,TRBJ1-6,CASSERYYNSPLHF,TGTGCCAGCAGTGAAAGATACTATAATTCACCCCTCCACTTT
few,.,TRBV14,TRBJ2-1,CASSQYLGSSYNEQFF,TGTGCCAGCAGCCAATACCTAGGCAGCTCCTACAATGAGCAGTTCTTC
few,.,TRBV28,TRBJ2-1,CASEGFPSNEQFF,TGTGCCAGCGAGGGTTTTCCTTCCAATGAGCAGTTCTTC
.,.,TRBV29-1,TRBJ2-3,CSGQGRRDTQYF,TGCAGCGGGCAGGGGCGGCGGGATACGCAGTATTTT
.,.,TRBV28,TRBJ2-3,CASRESLAAQGGTQYF,TGTGCCAGCAGGGAAAGTCTAGCGGCCCAGGGGGGTACGCAGTATTTT
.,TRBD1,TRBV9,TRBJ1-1,CASSGRQGPNTEAFF,TGTGCCAGCAGCGGGAGACAGGGACCAAACACTGAAGCTTTCTTT
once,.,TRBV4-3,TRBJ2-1,CASSQLPGADEQFF,TGCGCCAGCAGCCAACTACCAGGGGCCGATGAGCAGTTCTTC
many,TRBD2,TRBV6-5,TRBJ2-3,CASSHIVSGGVHTQYF,TGTGCCAGCAGTCACATCGTTAGCGGGGGGGTCCATACGCAGTATTTT
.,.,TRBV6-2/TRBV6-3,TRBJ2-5,CASSYTGQETQYF,TGTGCCAGCAGTTACACAGGACAAGAGACCCAGTACTTC
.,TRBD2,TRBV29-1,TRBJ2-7,CSVEARRAGTYEQYF,TGCAGCGTTGAAGCTAGAAGAGCGGGGACCTACGAGCAGTACTTC
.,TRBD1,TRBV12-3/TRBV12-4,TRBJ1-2,CASSFEAGTANYGYTF,TGTGCCAGCAGTTTTGAAGCCGGGACAGCTAACTATGGCTACACCTTC
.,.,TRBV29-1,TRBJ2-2,CSVASPDDGELFF,TGCAGCGTTGCTTCCCCGGATGACGGGGAGCTGTTTTTT
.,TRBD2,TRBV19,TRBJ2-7,CASSIGLAGEYEQYF,TGTGCCAGTAGTATTGGCCTAGCGGGGGAGTACGAGCAGTACTTC
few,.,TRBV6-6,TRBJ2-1,CASSYEGVYNEQFF,TGTGCCAGCAGTTACGAAGGTGTTTACAATGAGCAGTTCTTC
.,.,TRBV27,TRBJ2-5,CASSSLTTGETQYF,TGTGCCAGCAGTTCATTGACTACAGGGGAGACCCAGTACTTC
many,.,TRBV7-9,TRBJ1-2,CASSLDLWYGYTF,TGTGCCAGCAGCTTAGATTTGTGGTATGGCTACACCTTC
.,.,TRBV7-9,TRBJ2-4,CTSSIIDRNIQYF,TGTACCAGCAGTATCATCGACCGAAACATTCAGTACTTC
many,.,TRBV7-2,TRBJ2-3,CASSLYGQGYPDTQYF,TGTGCCAGCAGCTTATACGGACAAGGCTATCCAGATACGCAGTATTTT
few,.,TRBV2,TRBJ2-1,CASRPHFNEQFF,TGTGCCAGCAGGCCGCATTTTAATGAGCAGTTCTTC
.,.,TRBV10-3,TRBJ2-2,CAVRSGTGELFF,TGTGCCGTCCGTAGCGGCACCGGGGAGCTGTTTTTT
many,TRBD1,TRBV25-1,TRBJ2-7,CASSESGQGSYEQYF,TGTGCCAGCAGTGAATCGGGACAGGGTTCCTACGAGCAGTACTTC
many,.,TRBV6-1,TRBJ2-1,CASSGPNEQFF,TGTGCCAGCAGTGGCCCTAATGAGCAGTTCTTC
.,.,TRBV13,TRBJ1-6,CASSLVGRSYNSPLHF,TGTGCCAGCAGCTTAGTGGGGCGGTCCTATAATTCACCCCTCCACTTT
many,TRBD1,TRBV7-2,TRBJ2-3,CASSLGGRGHDTQYF,TGTGCCAGCAGCTTAGGCGGCAGGGGGCATGATACGCAGTATTTT
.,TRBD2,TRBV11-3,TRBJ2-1,CASSQRGLAAGEQFF,TGTGCCAGCAGCCAACGCGGACTAGCGGCGGGTGAGCAGTTCTTC
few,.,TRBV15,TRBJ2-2,CATSSLDRGNTGELFF,TGTGCCACCAGCAGCCTCGATAGGGGGAACACCGGGGAGCTGTTTTTT
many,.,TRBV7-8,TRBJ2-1,CASSSQGTRGSYNEQFF,TGTGCCAGCAGCTCCCAGGGGACGCGGGGGTCCTACAATGAGCAGTTCTTC
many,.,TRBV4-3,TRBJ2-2,CASSLHVPNTGELFF,TGCGCCAGCAGCCTCCACGTACCGAACACCGGGGAGCTGTTTTTT
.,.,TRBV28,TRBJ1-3,CASSFFGSGNTIYF,TGTGCCAGCAGCTTTTTTGGCTCTGGAAACACCATATATTTT
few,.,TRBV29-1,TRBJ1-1,CSVESGQNTEAFF,TGCAGCGTTGAGTCCGGCCAGAACACTGAAGCTTTCTTT
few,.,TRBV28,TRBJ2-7,CASSLSRVYEQYF,TGTGCCAGCAGTTTGTCCAGGGTCTACGAGCAGTACTTC
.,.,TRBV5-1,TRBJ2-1,CASKESYNEQFF,TGCGCCAGCAAGGAATCCTACAATGAGCAGTTCTTC
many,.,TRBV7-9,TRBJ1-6,CASSSTVYNSPLHF,TGTGCCAGCAGCTCGACAGTCTATAATTCACCCCTCCACTTT
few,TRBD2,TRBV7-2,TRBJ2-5,CASSLEAGGLPSQYF,TGTGCCAGCAGCTTAGAAGCGGGGGGCCTCCCGTCCCAGTACTTC
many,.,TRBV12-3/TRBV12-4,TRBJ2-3,CASRETGFGTDTQYF,TGTGCCAGCAGGGAAACAGGGTTTGGCACAGATACGCAGTATTTT
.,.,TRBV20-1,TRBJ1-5,CSASSRDSNQPQHF,TGCAGTGCTAGCTCAAGGGACAGCAATCAGCCCCAGCATTTT
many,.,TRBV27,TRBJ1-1,CASSLKLGDQILTEAFF,TGTGCCAGCAGTTTAAAGTTGGGGGATCAGATTCTAACTGAAGCTTTCTTT
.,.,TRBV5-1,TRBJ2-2,CASSGLRGENTGELFF,TGCGCCAGCAGCGGTCTCCGGGGCGAAAACACCGGGGAGCTGTTTTTT
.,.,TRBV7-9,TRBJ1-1,CASSLHKGPEAFF,TGTGCCAGCAGTTTACACAAGGGGCCTGAAGCTTTCTTT
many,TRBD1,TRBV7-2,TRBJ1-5,CASSLTGQGNQPQHF,TGTGCCAGCAGCTTAACAGGACAGGGGAATCAGCCCCAGCATTTT
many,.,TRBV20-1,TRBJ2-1,CSARDMYRLVVDEQFF,TGCAGTGCTAGAGATATGTATCGGCTAGTGGTGGATGAGCAGTTCTTC
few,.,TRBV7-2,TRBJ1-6,CASSLTRRSYSPLHF,TGTGCCAGCAGCTTAACCCGACGAAGCTATTCACCCCTCCACTTT
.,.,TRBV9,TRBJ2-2,CASSDIGPGELFF,TGTGCCAGCAGCGATATTGGGCCCGGGGAGCTGTTTTTT
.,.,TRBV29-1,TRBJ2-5,CSESTGFPETQYF,TGCAGCGAATCGACAGGTTTCCCAGAGACCCAGTACTTC